This T cell receptor (beta chain) is from a study of CD8 T cells in Susac syndrome. Notes on the study in general: Individuals included in the TCR sequencing and HLA analysis were acknowledged by the study to be relatively few in number.

This CDR3 has 14 amino acids. CDR1 MDHEN and CDR2 SYDVKM come from the germline V gene. V was pared by 8 bases and J by 3 bases, with 15 bases between. It was with random hexamers that about 0.45 to 1 ug RNA was reverse transcribed. Amplification of TCR beta CDR3 spanned 54 Vbeta and 13 Jbeta via immunoSEQ multiplex PCR. MiXCR was run by TCRdb on the immunoSEQ multiplex PCR reads, yielding one entry per CDR3 protein. The data contain almost 450,000 distinct CDR3 sequences, approximately 85% of them singletons. As for this clonotype: Its antigen is unknown.

Isolation of CD8+ and CD4+ T cells was performed negatively, whereas enrichment of TEMRA cells was done by FACS. Material: CD8+ T cells from PBMCs. The V gene is TRBV28, the J gene TRBJ2-3, with a tentative D call TRBD1 (6 bases). The clonotype was recovered from a human donor with multiple sclerosis. DNA for the CDR3: TGTGCCAGCGATAACAGGGTTTTTACAGATACGCAGTATTTT. This sequence encodes CASDNRVFTDTQYF.